These T cell receptor beta chains were read from a single sample in a study of response to subunit inactivated influenza vaccine. TCRdb re-called the RT-PCR reads through MiXCR, storing one row per CDR3 protein. The sample contains around 760,000 distinct CDR3 sequences, about 15% of which appear only once. The material was PBMCs from blood, obtained around 14 days before vaccination. Receptors were obtained from a man in his fifties who received an inactivated influenza vaccine. CDR3s include the opening cysteine and the closing phenylalanine or tryptophan. D genes are given only for firm matches. Not every row has a clone size; where given, it reads once, few, many or a size class.

clone_size d_call j_call v_call cdr3_aa cdr3_nt
few TRBD1 TRBJ2-7 TRBV20-1 CSARDGTGAYEQYF TGCAGTGCTAGAGACGGGACAGGGGCATACGAGCAGTACTTC
few - TRBJ2-2 TRBV14 CASSQWGTNTGELFF TGTGCCAGCAGCCAATGGGGAACAAACACCGGGGAGCTGTTTTTT
few TRBD1 TRBJ2-7 TRBV7-2 CASSIRTGDYEQYF TGTGCCAGCAGCATCCGGACAGGGGACTACGAGCAGTACTTC
- - TRBJ1-5 TRBV12-3/TRBV12-4 CASSFGGDQPQHF TGTGCCAGCAGTTTTGGAGGGGATCAGCCCCAGCATTTT
- TRBD2 TRBJ2-1 TRBV20-1 CSASGKREAYNEQFF TGCAGTGCTAGCGGTAAGCGGGAGGCCTACAATGAGCAGTTCTTC
few - TRBJ1-2 TRBV12-3/TRBV12-4 CASRAYRSGEGGYTF TGTGCCAGCAGAGCCTATCGGTCAGGGGAAGGTGGCTACACCTTC
few - TRBJ2-1 TRBV28 CASSLIVFSYNEQFF TGTGCCAGCAGTTTAATTGTATTCTCCTACAATGAGCAGTTCTTC
few - TRBJ2-5 TRBV20-1 CSAPLWLGQETQYF TGCAGTGCTCCCCTCTGGCTAGGTCAAGAGACCCAGTACTTC
- - TRBJ2-1 TRBV7-3 CASSPGLPSGNEQFF TGTGCCAGCAGCCCTGGACTTCCCTCGGGTAATGAGCAGTTCTTC
- - TRBJ2-7 TRBV7-9 CASSQDSLSYEQYF TGTGCCAGCAGCCAGGACAGCCTCTCCTACGAGCAGTACTTC
- TRBD2 TRBJ2-1 TRBV20-1 CSARDGTSGYNEQFF TGCAGTGCTAGAGATGGAACTAGCGGATACAATGAGCAGTTCTTC
- - TRBJ1-2 TRBV7-9 CASSLTELVGLNYGYTF TGTGCCAGCAGCCTGACAGAACTCGTGGGTTTAAACTATGGCTACACCTTC
- - TRBJ1-1 TRBV4-2 CASDSGDTEAFF TGTGCCAGCGATTCGGGGGACACTGAAGCTTTCTTT
few - TRBJ1-2 TRBV4-1 CASRQDPGPNYGYTF TGCGCCAGCAGACAAGACCCGGGCCCTAACTATGGCTACACCTTC
few - TRBJ2-2 TRBV7-2 CASSLVLLLETGELFF TGTGCCAGCAGCTTAGTCCTTCTACTAGAAACCGGGGAGCTGTTTTTT
many - TRBJ1-1 TRBV29-1 CSVTLGGNTEAFF TGCAGCGTGACCTTGGGAGGGAACACTGAAGCTTTCTTT
many - TRBJ2-7 TRBV20-1 CSARQAGLTTYEQYF TGCAGTGCTAGGCAAGCGGGCTTAACGACCTACGAGCAGTACTTC
- - TRBJ2-7 TRBV7-9 CASSLTRKGNEQYF TGTGCCAGCAGCTTGACCCGTAAAGGAAACGAGCAGTACTTC
few - TRBJ2-7 TRBV10-1 CASSVGGYF TGCGCCAGCAGCGTGGGGGGGTACTTC
many - TRBJ2-6 TRBV20-1 CSAKLPGAGANVLTF TGCAGTGCAAAGCTCCCAGGGGCTGGGGCCAACGTCCTGACTTTC
few TRBD2 TRBJ2-3 TRBV7-2 CASTRRLAGTDTQYF TGTGCCAGCACCCGCCGACTAGCGGGCACAGATACGCAGTATTTT
- - TRBJ1-1 TRBV2 CASSDGVITEAFF TGTGCCAGCAGTGATGGGGTTATCACTGAAGCTTTCTTT
few - TRBJ2-1 TRBV7-9 CASSFRSGFNEQFF TGTGCCAGCAGCTTCAGGTCGGGATTCAATGAGCAGTTCTTC
- - TRBJ2-7 TRBV30 CAWSFSGSEQYF TGTGCCTGGAGTTTTTCAGGGTCCGAGCAGTACTTC
few TRBD2 TRBJ2-1 TRBV5-1 CASSARGGSGGAYNEQFF TGCGCCAGCAGCGCCCGGGGAGGGAGCGGGGGAGCTTACAATGAGCAGTTCTTC
many - TRBJ2-7 TRBV12-3/TRBV12-4 CASSGLESYEQYF TGTGCCAGCTCGGGACTGGAGAGTTACGAGCAGTACTTC
- TRBD2 TRBJ2-2 TRBV12-3/TRBV12-4 CASSFRLAGVAGELFF TGTGCCAGCAGTTTTCGACTAGCGGGAGTTGCCGGGGAGCTGTTTTTT
- - TRBJ2-1 TRBV2 CASRIDTYNEQFF TGTGCCAGCCGGATAGACACCTACAATGAGCAGTTCTTC
few - TRBJ1-4 TRBV7-2 CASSSSKGAEEKLFF TGTGCCAGCAGCTCCAGTAAAGGGGCAGAAGAAAAACTGTTTTTT
- - TRBJ1-1 TRBV3-1 CASSLGTQAFF TGTGCCAGCAGCCTTGGGACCCAAGCTTTCTTT
- - TRBJ2-5 TRBV7-9 CASSLVAGIETQYF TGTGCCAGCAGCTTAGTGGCGGGAATAGAGACCCAGTACTTC
- - TRBJ2-2 TRBV7-8 CASSLAVGRNTGELFF TGTGCCAGCAGCTTAGCGGTCGGACGGAACACCGGGGAGCTGTTTTTT
many - TRBJ2-4 TRBV12-3/TRBV12-4 CASSPGLPASIQYF TGTGCCAGCAGCCCGGGACTCCCCGCTAGCATTCAGTACTTC
- - TRBJ2-2 TRBV20-1 CSAPNRRTNTGELFF TGCAGTGCCCCAAACCGACGAACTAACACCGGGGAGCTGTTTTTT
- - TRBJ2-1 TRBV27 CATEVPHLNEQFF TGTGCCACCGAGGTCCCCCACCTCAATGAGCAGTTCTTC
few - TRBJ2-7 TRBV28 CASSPPRNEQYF TGTGCCAGCAGTCCTCCGCGCAACGAGCAGTACTTC
- TRBD2 TRBJ2-1 TRBV7-9 CASSYIAGGYNEQFF TGTGCCAGCAGCTATATAGCGGGGGGCTACAATGAGCAGTTCTTC
many TRBD2 TRBJ2-3 TRBV5-1 CASGPPGTSGTDTQYF TGCGCCAGCGGACCTCCCGGGACTAGCGGCACAGATACGCAGTATTTT
many TRBD2 TRBJ2-1 TRBV4-2 CASSQVGLAGGTDNEQFF TGTGCCAGCAGCCAAGTCGGCCTAGCGGGAGGAACTGACAATGAGCAGTTCTTC
once TRBD2 TRBJ2-3 TRBV7-9 CASSLVLAGAMTDTQYF TGTGCCAGCAGCTTAGTACTAGCGGGGGCGATGACAGATACGCAGTATTTT
- TRBD1 TRBJ2-1 TRBV29-1 CSVGTEPIVGKFF TGCAGCGTGGGGACAGAACCAATTGTTGGGAAGTTCTTC
- - TRBJ2-7 TRBV20-1 CSASPSALSYEQYF TGCAGTGCTAGCCCTTCGGCCCTCTCCTACGAGCAGTACTTC
many - TRBJ2-1 TRBV6-2/TRBV6-3 CASSIGTLGMSVQFF TGTGCCAGCAGCATCGGGACCCTAGGTATGAGTGTGCAGTTCTTC
few - TRBJ2-7 TRBV27 CASSFYGSDGGVEQYF TGTGCCAGCAGTTTTTACGGGAGTGACGGTGGTGTCGAGCAGTACTTC
few - TRBJ2-7 TRBV12-3/TRBV12-4 CASSTILGGELYF TGTGCCAGCAGCACAATCCTCGGGGGCGAACTGTACTTC
many TRBD1 TRBJ2-3 TRBV29-1 CSVAGTGGPDTQYF TGCAGCGTAGCCGGGACAGGGGGCCCAGATACGCAGTATTTT
- - TRBJ2-7 TRBV27 CASRPLIEVYEQYF TGTGCCAGCAGACCCTTGATTGAGGTTTACGAGCAGTACTTC
many - TRBJ2-5 TRBV20-1 CSAREAKQGKETQYF TGCAGTGCTAGAGAGGCGAAGCAAGGAAAAGAGACCCAGTACTTC
- TRBD1 TRBJ2-6 TRBV5-1 CASRDMDRALSGANVLTF TGCGCCAGCAGGGACATGGACAGGGCTCTCTCTGGGGCCAACGTCCTGACTTTC
- TRBD1 TRBJ1-4 TRBV7-9 CASSKGQAATNEKLFF TGTGCCAGCAGCAAAGGACAGGCCGCAACTAATGAAAAACTGTTTTTT
- TRBD1 TRBJ2-2 TRBV7-2 CASSSSPTGLAGELFF TGTGCCAGCAGCTCCTCCCCGACAGGGCTGGCCGGGGAGCTGTTTTTT